These 29 T cell receptor beta chains came from one sample sequenced in a study of cytomegalovirus exposure and HLA in healthy donors. Vbeta (60) and Jbeta (13) primers were used in the PCR. Sequencing used immunoSEQ multiplex PCR; TCRdb keeps in-frame clones, though not all of them. The sample has about 140,000 clones, roughly 80% seen once. Sequencing was done on a sample of PBMCs. These receptor sequences come from a man between 18 and 35 years old in good health and CMV-seropositive.

This clone was observed a handful of times. J is TRBJ1-2 and V is TRBV6-1, with 8 bases aligning to TRBD1. This CDR3 is 14 amino acids long. Germline values: CDR1 MNHNS, CDR2 SASEGT. The V and J ends lost 0 bases and 6 bases, in that order; junction bases with no gene match: 3. The CDR3 coding sequence is TGTGCCAGCAGTGAAGCAACGGACAGGGATGGCTACACCTTC. It translates to CASSEATDRDGYTF.

V and J are TRBV15 and TRBJ2-2; 8 positions agree with TRBD1. The V segment lost 9 bases and the J segment 4 bases; nucleotides outside the gene matches: 4. Germline-derived CDR1 and CDR2 are LNHNV and YYDKDF (reference sequence). This CDR3 comprises 13 residues. The CDR3 DNA follows: TGTGCCACTGACAGGGGCGGCACCGGGGAGCTGTTTTTT. This codes for CATDRGGTGELFF.

The sample holds a few counts of this clone. The V call is TRBV30, the J call TRBJ1-4; 10 bases align to TRBD1. The CDR3 runs 14 residues. The V gene end was trimmed by 3 bases and the J gene end by 6 bases; junction bases not matched to a gene: 4. Looked up from germline, CDR1 is GTSNPN and CDR2 is SVGIG (reference sequence). CDR3 sequence: CAWRRQGADEKLFF. The CDR3 DNA reads TGTGCCTGGAGAAGACAGGGGGCCGATGAAAAACTGTTTTTT.

Remarks on this clone: Other DNA sequences in the sample encode the same CDR3. The chain uses TRBV2 and TRBJ1-1; D is possibly TRBD1 (5 bases). Trimming stripped 6 bases from V and 8 bases from J, with 22 bases between. The CDR3 consists of 15 residues. Looked up from germline, CDR1 is SNHLY and CDR2 is FYNNEI. CDR3 nucleotides: TGTGCCAGCAGGGCCGGGACCATGGAGGGCACCGAAGCTTTCTTT. It encodes CASRAGTMEGTEAFF.

J is TRBJ1-2 and V is TRBV15; maybe TRBD1 (5 bases). The V gene's germline CDR1 is LNHNV and CDR2 YYDKDF (reference sequence). V lost 1 base to trimming and J lost 2 bases, with 5 bases between them. The CDR3 consists of 13 residues. The CDR3 DNA is TGTGCCACCAGCAGAGGACAGAACTATGGCTACACCTTC. The encoded protein is CATSRGQNYGYTF.

This chain uses TRBV7-8 with TRBJ1-5; the match to TRBD1 covers 8 bases. CDR3 length equals 15 residues. The V gene end was trimmed by 1 base and the J gene end by 6 bases; junction bases not matched to a gene: 5. Germline V gives CDR1 SGHVS, CDR2 FQNEAQ. This CDR3 reads CASSLDRGSGQPQHF. The CDR3 nucleotides are TGTGCCAGCAGCTTAGACAGGGGGTCGGGTCAGCCCCAGCATTTT.

The chain couples TRBV18 to TRBJ1-1; TRBD1 is a possible D gene (6 bases). The CDR3 has 13 amino acids. CDR1 is KGHSH and CDR2 is LQKENI in the germline V gene. With 5 bases removed from V and 0 bases from J, the gap between germline ends came to 7 bases. The CDR3 nucleotides are TGTGCCAGCTCAACAGGGATGAACACTGAAGCTTTCTTT. Translated: CASSTGMNTEAFF.

The chain has TRBV30 and TRBJ2-7; D unresolved. Looked up from germline, CDR1 is GTSNPN and CDR2 is SVGIG (reference sequence). V was pared by 2 bases and J by 0 bases, with 11 bases between. The CDR3 consists of 14 residues. CDR3 sequence reads: CAWSRGTPSYEQYF. Here the CDR3 DNA reads TGTGCCTGGAGTCGAGGAACCCCCTCCTACGAGCAGTACTTC. Full variable domain (remainder filled in from reference TRBV30 and TRBJ2-7): SQTIHQWPATLVQPVGSPLSLECTVEGTSNPNLYWYRQAAGRGLQLLFYSVGIGQISSEVPQNLSASRPQDRQFILSSKKLLLSDSGFYLCAWSRGTPSYEQYFGPGTRLTVT.

Only one count was recorded for this clone. The chain joins TRBV9 to TRBJ1-3; weak D call: TRBD1 (5 bases). Looked up from germline, CDR1 is SGDLS and CDR2 is YYNGEE. V shed 4 bases and J shed 5 bases, with 19 bases lying between them. CDR3 length: 16 residues. The DNA of the CDR3 is TGTGCCAGCAGCCCAAGAACAACAGGCTTGAGAAACACCATATATTTT. Its translation is CASSPRTTGLRNTIYF.

The V call is TRBV2, the J call TRBJ1-1; the D gene is possibly TRBD1 (5 bases). The length of the CDR3 is 13 residues. Trimming shortened V by 7 bases and J by 3 bases, and 12 bases separated the two germline ends. Per germline, CDR1 SNHLY and CDR2 FYNNEI. Written as DNA, the CDR3 is TGTGCCAGCAAGGCGGGGCTTGACACTGAAGCTTTCTTT. Its translation is CASKAGLDTEAFF.

The chain combines TRBV19 with TRBJ2-3; 14 nucleotides line up with TRBD2. The CDR3 contains 14 residues. Trimming removed 7 bases from V and 8 bases from J; junction bases left unmatched: 5. Germline values: CDR1 LNHDA, CDR2 SQIVND (reference sequence). The chain's CDR3 is CASKGLAGVGTQYF. The CDR3 DNA follows: TGTGCCAGTAAGGGACTAGCGGGAGTAGGTACGCAGTATTTT.

In this sample, this clone turned up once. The V call is TRBV6-5, the J call TRBJ1-1; no clear D. The V end lost 0 bases, the J end lost 0 bases, and 11 bases lay between the germline ends. This CDR3 has 16 residues. Germline V lookup: CDR1 MNHEY, CDR2 SVGAGI. CDR3 in DNA: TGTGCCAGCAGTTACTCGAGGGCCGCAATGAACACTGAAGCTTTCTTT. Amino acids: CASSYSRAAMNTEAFF.

This chain connects TRBV28 to TRBJ2-7, with 9 bases fitting TRBD1. CDR1 MDHEN and CDR2 SYDVKM come from the germline V gene. The CDR3 is made up of 15 amino acids. V shed 2 bases and J 4 bases; nucleotides not matched to a gene: 6. The CDR3 DNA follows: TGTGCCAGCAGTTTAAATCGACAGGGGGGATACGAGCAGTACTTC. Its translation: CASSLNRQGGYEQYF.

The V and J genes are TRBV5-4 and TRBJ2-5; D might be TRBD2 (6 bases). This CDR3 region has 16 residues. Between the trimmed V and J ends, which lost 4 bases and 4 bases, there was a span of 20 bases. Germline V gene data show CDR1 as SGHNT and CDR2 as YYREEE (reference sequence). The CDR3 spells CASSRMGGNPIETQYF. The CDR3, as DNA: TGTGCCAGCAGCCGGATGGGCGGGAATCCTATAGAGACCCAGTACTTC. The full variable domain, with the rest looked up from reference TRBV5-4 and TRBJ2-5, is ETGVTQSPTHLIKTRGQQVTLRCSSQSGHNTVSWYQQALGQGPQFIFQYYREEENGRGNFPPRFSGLQFPNYSSELNVNALELDDSALYLCASSRMGGNPIETQYFGPGTRLLVL.

Notes on this clone: Germline is not matched at one junction end, which may reflect a read error. The genes are TRBV7-9 and TRBJ1-5; D may be TRBD1 (6 bases). Germline values: CDR1 SEHNR, CDR2 FQNEAQ (reference sequence). This CDR3 is 14 amino acids long. DNA of the CDR3: TGTTCCAGCAGGGCAGGACAGTCCAATCAGCCCCAGCATTTT. Its protein product is CSSRAGQSNQPQHF. The full variable domain, completed using reference TRBV7-9 and TRBJ1-5, is DTGVSQNPRHKITKRGQNVTFRCDPISEHNRLYWYRQTLGQGPEFLTYFQNEAQLEKSRLLSDRFSAERPKGSFSTLEIQRTEQGDSAMYLCSSRAGQSNQPQHFGDGTRLSIL.

Turning to this clone: The junction departs from germline at one end; a sequencing error may be responsible. The rearrangement joins TRBV4-1 to TRBJ1-1; TRBD1 matches 7 bases. In germline, CDR1 is MGHRA, CDR2 YSYEKL. This CDR3 spans 16 amino acids. The CDR3 DNA is TGCGCCCGCAGCCAGGGGGTGGAGGGGCCTTTGACTGAAGCTTTCTTT. This translates into CARSQGVEGPLTEAFF.

The genes are TRBV28 and TRBJ1-5, with TRBD1 matching 9 bases. With 6 bases clipped from V and 15 bases from J, the junction kept 9 bases outside the gene matches. CDR3 length: 12 residues. Germline V gives CDR1 MDHEN, CDR2 SYDVKM. CDR3 nucleotides: TGTGCCAGCAGGTCATTAACAGGGGGCGGGCATTTT. Protein: CASRSLTGGGHF.

This chain connects TRBV28 to TRBJ2-5, with 11 bases lining up with TRBD2. The germline gives CDR1 MDHEN, CDR2 SYDVKM. The CDR3 runs to 15 residues. V was pared by 6 bases and J by 2 bases, with 5 bases of the junction left unmatched. The CDR3 DNA follows: TGTGCCAGCAGGCCCAGGACTAGCGGGCAAGAGACCCAGTACTTC. It specifies CASRPRTSGQETQYF. The entire variable domain, with the rest obtained from reference TRBV28 and TRBJ2-5, is as follows: DVKVTQSSRYLVKRTGEKVFLECVQDMDHENMFWYRQDPGLGLRLIYFSYDVKMKEKGDIPEGYSVSREKKERFSLILESASTNQTSMYLCASRPRTSGQETQYFGPGTRLLVL.

The J gene is TRBJ2-7, the V gene TRBV27; TRBD2 matches at 10 bases. The CDR3 is 16 residues long. Germline lookup yields CDR1 MNHEY and CDR2 SMNVEV (reference sequence). Trimming at V came to 2 bases and at J to 7 bases, leaving 11 bases not matched to a gene. The CDR3 region is CASSLTPASGSQEQYF. The CDR3 nucleotides read TGTGCCAGCAGTTTAACCCCGGCTAGCGGGAGTCAAGAGCAGTACTTC.

This chain uses TRBV6-1 with TRBJ2-5; TRBD1 agrees at 7 bases. V was clipped by 6 bases and J by 7 bases; unmatched bases: 14. Germline lookup yields CDR1 MNHNS and CDR2 SASEGT. The CDR3 is 15 residues long. CDR3 loop: CASRKGTVGVGTQYF. CDR3 nucleotide sequence: TGTGCCAGCAGGAAAGGGACAGTGGGTGTCGGGACCCAGTACTTC.

The rearrangement joins TRBV28 to TRBJ1-2; 8 nucleotides agree with TRBD1. CDR3 size: 14 residues. Germline assignment: CDR1 MDHEN and CDR2 SYDVKM. The V segment lost 6 bases and the J segment 8 bases; nucleotides outside the gene matches: 11. CDR3 sequence reads: CASRAGTGSWGYTF. In DNA form, the CDR3 reads TGTGCCAGCAGAGCCGGGACAGGTTCTTGGGGCTACACCTTC.

The rearrangement links TRBV6-6 to TRBJ2-7, with 11 bases lining up with TRBD2. Germline trimming cut 6 bases from V and 0 bases from J; bases unmatched to any gene: 7. Germline V gives CDR1 MNHNY, CDR2 SVGAGI (reference sequence). The CDR3 totals 16 residues. The CDR3: CASSVLAGVSSYEQYF. The CDR3 nucleotides are TGTGCCAGCAGCGTACTAGCGGGAGTAAGCTCCTACGAGCAGTACTTC.

This chain joins TRBV2 and TRBJ2-3; D unclear. CDR3 length: 12 residues. V was pared by 4 bases and J by 3 bases, with 5 bases between. CDR1 and CDR2 from the germline V gene are SNHLY and FYNNEI. CDR3 coding DNA: TGTGCCAGCAGTGTAGAGACAGATACGCAGTATTTT. Amino acid sequence: CASSVETDTQYF.

V is TRBV18 and J is TRBJ2-7; the D gene is possibly TRBD1 (5 bases). V lost 0 bases and J lost 2, with 8 bases in between. There are 14 residues in the CDR3. Germline loops: CDR1 KGHSH, CDR2 LQKENI. CDR3 DNA: TGTGCCAGCTCACCACCCAGGGCCCCCTACGAGCAGTACTTC. This gives the protein CASSPPRAPYEQYF.

The table lists this clone with a few counts. The chain employs TRBV4-1 and TRBJ1-1; the D gene is possibly TRBD1 (6 bases). The germline V gene encodes CDR1 MGHRA and CDR2 YSYEKL. Trimming took 5 bases from V and 1 from J, leaving 8 bases between them. This CDR3 is built from 13 residues. CDR3 sequence (DNA): TGCGCCAGCAGCTCAGGGGAGAACACTGAAGCTTTCTTT. Amino acid sequence: CASSSGENTEAFF.

This chain connects TRBV19 to TRBJ1-2, with 9 nucleotides matching TRBD1. CDR1 LNHDA and CDR2 SQIVND come from the germline V gene (reference sequence). V was pared by 5 bases and J by 4 bases, with 14 bases of the junction left unmatched. CDR3 length: 17 amino acids. CDR3 protein: CASSSPGQGSGGYGYTF. As DNA, the CDR3 is TGTGCCAGTAGTTCCCCGGGACAGGGATCTGGAGGCTATGGCTACACCTTC.

As regards this clone: One junction end does not reproduce the germline sequence, and a read error may be involved. The DNA of the CDR3 is TGTGCCAGCAGTATATCAGGACAAACGCAGCCCCAGCATTTT. Encoded protein: CASSISGQTQPQHF. V usage is TRBV27 and J usage is TRBJ1-5, with a weak D call TRBD1 (5 bases). The germline CDR1 and CDR2 sequences are MNHEY and SMNVEV (reference sequence). The CDR3 has 14 amino acids.

V usage is TRBV5-1 and J usage is TRBJ2-1; weak D call: TRBD1 (5 bases). V was clipped by 1 base and J by 9 bases, with 14 bases between them. This CDR3 comprises 14 residues. Germline loops: CDR1 SGHRS, CDR2 YFSETQ. CDR3 amino acids: CASSLSAAQGEQFF. The CDR3 DNA follows: TGCGCCAGCAGCTTGAGTGCAGCCCAGGGTGAGCAGTTCTTC.

This clone appeared a few times. The genes are TRBV4-1 and TRBJ1-1; no definite D call. This CDR3 is 13 amino acids long. The germline V and J ends were trimmed by 2 bases and 0 bases, with 4 bases remaining between them. CDR1 is MGHRA and CDR2 is YSYEKL in the germline V gene. The DNA of the CDR3 is TGCGCCAGCAGCCAAATAGTGAACACTGAAGCTTTCTTT. Protein sequence: CASSQIVNTEAFF.